This T cell receptor (beta chain) originates from a study of blood T cell repertoires in COVID-19. Study summary: Samples taken during acute and convalescent COVID-19 were collected in the United States, Italy and Spain. Sources were T cells, B-cell-depleted T cells, or PBMCs; the material itself was cDNA or gDNA.

Original data processing: Nucleated cell counts were estimated from reference gene primer amplification. TCRdb's copy holds only in-frame clones and misses some; the assay was immunoSEQ multiplex PCR. Clonal size and the V and J genes are those of that table, whereas D and trimming came from the DNA. Here the sample spans more than 150,000 clones, about 88% being singletons. Enrollment of patients from Seattle took place during active infection, with longitudinal follow-up. Sample: peripheral blood. This TCR derives from a man aged 55 to 70 with COVID-19, enrolled during active disease.

CDR3 nucleotide sequence: TGTGCCTGTTCGTGGGACAGGGTCACTGAAGCTTTCTTT. Translated, it gives CACSWDRVTEAFF. The rearrangement uses TRBV19 and TRBJ1-1, with 9 bases matching TRBD1. The CDR3 extends over 13 amino acids. Germline CDR1 reads LNHDA; CDR2 reads SQIVND (reference sequence). The trim removed 11 bases at V and 4 bases at J, leaving 8 bases unmatched.